This T cell receptor (beta chain) was found in a study of cytomegalovirus exposure and HLA in healthy donors. General observations from the study: Later analysis revealed greater clonal expansion in HLA-associated TCR beta chains than in equally common others.

In this sample, this clone turned up once. What it binds is unknown. Primers for the PCR totalled 60 Vbeta and 13 Jbeta. Sequenced by immunoSEQ multiplex PCR; TCRdb stores in-frame clones only, minus some. Here the sample spans approximately 220,000 clones, over 70% being singletons. While unrecorded immune exposures were likely, the donors were nominally healthy when sampled. Per germline, CDR1 LNHDA and CDR2 SQIVND (reference sequence). V was trimmed by 3 bases and J by 6 bases, leaving 16 bases between them. The CDR3 consists of 15 residues. This clonotype originated in a boy aged 2 to 10 in good health and CMV-seronegative. The rearrangement links TRBV19 to TRBJ2-3, with D unresolved. The specimen was PBMCs. Here the CDR3 reads CASSMRPAVVDTQYF. The CDR3, as DNA: TGTGCCAGTAGTATGCGGCCCGCCGTCGTCGATACGCAGTATTTT.